Listed here are 26 T cell receptor beta chains from one sample, sequenced in a study of blood T cell repertoires in COVID-19 (dated by TCRdb to 2018 to 2020). Library construction relied on the immunoSEQ multiplex PCR assay. This is the immuneACCESS table as TCRdb keeps it, with only in-frame sequences that have V and J called. A part of the clones is gone; compared with another copy, unresolved V genes explain less than half, and the rest is unexplained. This sample has some 220,000 clones in its table, and about 88% of those were observed once. Over 2.5% of the sample is in the top ten clones. Sequenced material: peripheral blood. The receptors stem from a man between 50 and 59 years old who had recovered from COVID-19.

The chain uses TRBV19 and TRBJ2-3, with TRBD2 identical over 13 bases. From germline, CDR1 is LNHDA and CDR2 SQIVND (reference sequence). The CDR3 runs to 16 residues. V lost 4 bases to trimming and J lost 2 bases; unmatched junction nucleotides: 3. The CDR3 DNA sequence: TGTGCCAGTAGTAGAGGGACTAGCGGGAACACAGATACGCAGTATTTT. Translation gives CASSRGTSGNTDTQYF.

V is TRBV27 and J is TRBJ1-1; the match to TRBD1 covers 9 bases. CDR1 and CDR2 (germline): MNHEY, SMNVEV (reference sequence). The CDR3 has 17 amino acids. After removal of 6 bases from V and 1 base from J, the junction contained 12 bases not matched to a gene. CDR3 in DNA: TGTGCCAGCAGACAAGGATACAGGGGGCGAACGAACACTGAAGCTTTCTTT. As protein: CASRQGYRGRTNTEAFF.

V gene TRBV5-1 combines with J gene TRBJ2-1; 10 bases are a match to TRBD2. The CDR3 runs 15 residues. Germline V CDR1 and CDR2: SGHRS, YFSETQ. The junction had 8 bases not matched to a gene; V was cut back by 4 bases and J by 7 bases. The CDR3 DNA sequence: TGCGCCAGCAGCACACAAGCGGGAGGGCCGAATGAGCAGTTCTTC. Translating it yields CASSTQAGGPNEQFF.

Only one count was recorded for this clone. The chain links TRBV30 to TRBJ1-2; possibly TRBD1 for D (6 bases). The V and J ends lost 1 base and 7 bases respectively, with 7 bases between them. The CDR3 loop spans 11 amino acids. Germline loops: CDR1 GTSNPN, CDR2 SVGIG (reference sequence). The CDR3 sequence is CAWSAGAGYTF. In DNA form, the CDR3 reads TGTGCCTGGAGTGCAGGGGCTGGCTACACCTTC.

The V call is TRBV6-5, the J call TRBJ2-6; D is uncertain. V was cut by 5 bases and J by 2 bases, with 10 bases left in between. This CDR3 is 15 amino acids long. Germline loops: CDR1 MNHEY, CDR2 SVGAGI. CDR3 region: CASSLAGTGANVLTF. The CDR3 DNA sequence: TGTGCCAGCAGTCTCGCAGGCACTGGGGCCAACGTCCTGACTTTC.

Of note for this clone: The sample has other DNA sequences that encode this CDR3 too. This chain connects TRBV18 to TRBJ1-1; 8 bases are a match to TRBD1. V was pared by 6 bases and J by 2 bases, with 5 bases of the junction left unmatched. In germline, CDR1 is KGHSH, CDR2 LQKENI. The length of the CDR3 is 14 residues. The CDR3 is CASSRDRKNTEAFF. For the CDR3, the DNA is TGTGCCAGCTCTAGGGACAGGAAAAACACTGAAGCTTTCTTT.

The CDR3 region has the DNA TGTGCCAGCAGCACCACAGGGGGACCGACTGAAGCTTTCTTT. As protein: CASSTTGGPTEAFF. The chain joins TRBV9 to TRBJ1-1; 8 nucleotides agree with TRBD1. In germline, CDR1 is SGDLS, CDR2 YYNGEE. The J segment lost 5 bases and the V segment lost 4 bases, leaving 7 bases of the junction unmatched. The length of the CDR3 is 14 residues.

This clone was detected only a few times. The chain employs TRBV28 and TRBJ2-6, with 10 bases fitting TRBD1. The CDR3 sequence is 17 residues long. Losses at the gene ends were 6 bases for V and 2 bases for J; bases not matched to a gene: 7. Germline V gives CDR1 MDHEN, CDR2 SYDVKM. The CDR3 DNA reads TGTGCCAGCAGCCCCTCCGGACAGGGGGCTGGGGCCAACGTCCTGACTTTC. Residues: CASSPSGQGAGANVLTF.

This chain uses TRBV27 with TRBJ1-1; 12 bases line up with TRBD1. Unmatched junction bases numbered 4, after V lost 3 bases and J lost 5 bases. Germline CDR1 reads MNHEY; CDR2 reads SMNVEV (reference sequence). The CDR3 runs 15 residues. DNA of the CDR3: TGTGCCAGCAGTTTTGGGACAGGGGGCTGGACTGAAGCTTTCTTT. Protein sequence: CASSFGTGGWTEAFF.

The CDR3 spells CASSLSSRRDRNQPQHF. DNA of the CDR3: TGTGCCAGCAGTTTATCCTCACGCCGGGACAGAAATCAGCCCCAGCATTTT. V and J are TRBV28 and TRBJ1-5; 7 bases map to TRBD1. CDR1 MDHEN and CDR2 SYDVKM come from the germline V gene. This CDR3 contains 17 residues. V dropped 1 base and J dropped 4; count of bases not matched to a gene: 10. The full variable domain, with the rest looked up from reference TRBV28 and TRBJ1-5, is DVKVTQSSRYLVKRTGEKVFLECVQDMDHENMFWYRQDPGLGLRLIYFSYDVKMKEKGDIPEGYSVSREKKERFSLILESASTNQTSMYLCASSLSSRRDRNQPQHFGDGTRLSIL.

The chain combines TRBV5-1 with TRBJ2-3; TRBD1 agrees at 12 bases. The CDR3 extends over 15 amino acids. The J segment lost 5 bases and the V segment lost 3 bases, leaving 4 bases of the junction unmatched. CDR1 is SGHRS, CDR2 YFSETQ, per germline. The DNA of the CDR3 is TGCGCCAGCAGCTCAAGGGACAGGGGGCAAGATACGCAGTATTTT. It yields the protein CASSSRDRGQDTQYF.

The rearrangement links TRBV7-7 to TRBJ2-5; 16 bases agree with TRBD2. This CDR3 comprises 17 residues. V trimming: 3 bases; J trimming: 5 bases; junction bases outside the gene matches: 6. Germline-derived CDR1 and CDR2 are SSHAT and FNYEAQ (reference sequence). In nucleotides, the CDR3 is TGTGCCAGCAGCTTGGGACTAGCGGGAGGGTGGTCGGAGACCCAGTACTTC. This codes for CASSLGLAGGWSETQYF.

This clone was counted between two and nine times. Other DNA sequences in this specimen translate into the identical CDR3. The chain carries TRBV5-1 and TRBJ2-2; 7 nucleotides line up with TRBD1. CDR1 and CDR2 from the germline V gene are SGHRS and YFSETQ. J lost 1 base, V lost 4 bases, and 4 bases had no gene match. This CDR3 has 15 amino acids. The CDR3 region is CASSTGQRNTGELFF. CDR3 sequence (DNA): TGCGCCAGCAGCACGGGACAGAGGAACACCGGGGAGCTGTTTTTT.

V and J are TRBV5-1 and TRBJ2-1; maybe TRBD1 (6 bases). The CDR3 runs to 13 residues. CDR1 is SGHRS and CDR2 is YFSETQ in the germline V gene. Trimming removed 4 bases from V and 8 bases from J, with 13 bases in between. The CDR3 nucleotides are TGCGCCAGCAGCCCATACAGGGTCGATGAGCAGTTCTTC. Amino acids: CASSPYRVDEQFF.

The rearrangement joins TRBV28 to TRBJ1-3; D is perhaps TRBD1 (5 bases). CDR1 and CDR2 from the germline V gene are MDHEN and SYDVKM. The CDR3 is 16 amino acids. V was pared by 2 bases and J by 2 bases, with 13 bases between. The CDR3 coding sequence is TGTGCCAGCAGTTTAAGGAGGGGCCAGGCTGGAAACACCATATATTTT. Protein product: CASSLRRGQAGNTIYF.

The chain joins TRBV2 to TRBJ2-7, with a tentative D call TRBD2 (5 bases). V dropped 7 bases and J dropped 2 bases, with 12 bases sitting between them. The CDR3 is made up of 13 amino acids. Germline CDR1 and CDR2: SNHLY and FYNNEI. CDR3 in DNA: TGTGCCAGCATTTTGTCTAGCCCCTACGAGCAGTACTTC. Its translation: CASILSSPYEQYF.

The CDR3 nucleotides are TGCGCCAGCACAACTAGCGGGAGGGCCCGCAATGAGCAGTTCTTC. Protein: CASTTSGRARNEQFF. The chain is built from TRBV5-1 and TRBJ2-1; TRBD2 matches at 13 bases. This CDR3 contains 15 residues. Germline trimming cut 6 bases from V and 6 bases from J; bases unmatched to any gene: 6. The germline CDR1 and CDR2 sequences are SGHRS and YFSETQ.

The chain has TRBV5-4 and TRBJ2-5, with D hard to call. V lost 4 bases to trimming and J lost 1 base, with 17 bases between them. This CDR3 is 16 amino acids long. Germline CDR1 is SGHNT and CDR2 is YYREEE (reference sequence). CDR3 DNA: TGTGCCAGCAGCCTCCAAAGAGGCGGATTCCAAGAGACCCAGTACTTC. This translates into CASSLQRGGFQETQYF.

This clone was detected only once. This chain uses TRBV27 with TRBJ2-1; D may be TRBD1 (6 bases). The CDR3 sequence is 17 residues long. The V end lost 5 bases, the J end lost 0 bases, and 17 bases lay between the germline ends. Germline CDR1 MNHEY, CDR2 SMNVEV (reference sequence). CDR3 loop: CASSHRQATTSYNEQFF. The CDR3 DNA reads as TGTGCCAGCAGTCATCGACAGGCCACCACCTCCTACAATGAGCAGTTCTTC.

The chain joins TRBV28 to TRBJ2-7, with D tentatively TRBD2 (5 bases). This CDR3 has 15 amino acids. Trimming took 0 bases from V and 1 from J, leaving 10 bases between them. Germline CDR1 MDHEN, CDR2 SYDVKM. The CDR3 DNA reads as TGTGCCAGCAGTTTATGGGGGAGATCTTCCTACGAGCAGTACTTC. It translates to CASSLWGRSSYEQYF.

The rearrangement links TRBV6-5 to TRBJ2-4; 7 bases map to TRBD1. Germline V lookup: CDR1 MNHEY, CDR2 SVGAGI. The CDR3 consists of 15 residues. J was trimmed by 0 bases and V by 6 bases; bases with no gene match: 5. The CDR3 loop is CASRETGSAKNIQYF. CDR3 coding DNA: TGTGCCAGCAGGGAGACAGGGTCAGCCAAAAACATTCAGTACTTC.

The sample holds one count of this clone. The chain has TRBV30 and TRBJ1-5, with 7 positions matching TRBD1. CDR3 length: 14 amino acids. CDR1 is GTSNPN and CDR2 is SVGIG in the germline V gene (reference sequence). The ends lost 2 bases at V and 5 bases at J; junction bases unmatched: 6. CDR3 bases: TGTGCCTGGAGTCGTGTCGGGACAGATCAGCCCCAGCATTTT. Protein sequence: CAWSRVGTDQPQHF.

The genes are TRBV6-2 or TRBV6-3 and TRBJ2-7; D unresolved. This CDR3 region has 12 residues. The germline gives CDR1 MNHEY, CDR2 SVGEGT. Trimming left V 6 bases short and J 3 bases short, with 9 bases between. The DNA of the CDR3 is TGTGCCAGCAGCACTCAAAGCTACGAGCAGTACTTC. This sequence encodes CASSTQSYEQYF.

The chain has TRBV28 and TRBJ2-1; 10 bases agree with TRBD1. The CDR3 is 17 amino acids. The V segment lost 6 bases and the J segment 1 base; nucleotides outside the gene matches: 9. The V gene's germline CDR1 is MDHEN and CDR2 SYDVKM. The CDR3 is CASSLGWTGGSYNEQFF. The CDR3 DNA follows: TGTGCCAGCAGCCTCGGTTGGACAGGGGGATCCTACAATGAGCAGTTCTTC.

The chain has TRBV27 and TRBJ1-5, with D possibly TRBD1 on 5 matching bases. V dropped 1 base and J dropped 2 bases, with 9 bases sitting between them. The CDR3 has 15 amino acids. The germline V gene encodes CDR1 MNHEY and CDR2 SMNVEV (reference sequence). CDR3 region: CASSLLGRRNQPQHF. CDR3 nucleotide sequence: TGTGCCAGCAGTTTATTGGGGCGGCGCAATCAGCCCCAGCATTTT.

The J gene is TRBJ1-6, the V gene TRBV3-1 (or the pseudogene TRBV3-2), with 7 bases lining up with TRBD1. Germline V gene data show CDR1 as LGHDT and CDR2 as YNNKEL (reference sequence). There are 14 residues in the CDR3. With V trimmed by 3 bases and J by 7 bases, 3 bases remained unmatched. The CDR3 DNA reads as TGTGCCAGCAGCCACGACAGGGTAAATTCACCCCTCCACTTT. Residues: CASSHDRVNSPLHF.